The 10 T cell receptor beta chains below come from one sample, sequenced in a study of blood T cell repertoires in COVID-19 (dated by TCRdb to the early 2020s). Libraries were constructed by the immunoSEQ multiplex PCR assay. Drawn from immuneACCESS, this table holds only the in-frame rearrangements with V and J called that TCRdb kept. Clones are partly lost; checked studies trace under half to an unresolved V gene and leave the rest unexplained. This sample gives approximately 27,000 clones in total; roughly nine tenths of them show up just once. The leading ten clones occupy approximately 48% of the sample. Specimen: peripheral blood. The receptors were gathered from a human donor with acute or convalescent COVID-19. The donor label of this sample is uncertain.

This clone was recorded only once. The chain joins TRBV18 to TRBJ1-1; D not resolved. Germline V CDR1 and CDR2: KGHSH, LQKENI. V was cut by 1 base and J by 1 base, with 7 bases left in between. The CDR3 is 14 amino acids. In nucleotides, the CDR3 is TGTGCCAGCTCACCACAGGGAGCGAACACTGAAGCTTTCTTT. Encoded protein: CASSPQGANTEAFF.

The rearrangement joins TRBV3-1 (or the pseudogene TRBV3-2) to TRBJ2-3; 10 bases line up with TRBD1. This CDR3 is 14 amino acids long. Germline-derived CDR1 and CDR2 are LGHDT and YNNKEL (reference sequence). V trimming: 5 bases; J trimming: 2 bases; junction bases outside the gene matches: 1. CDR3 DNA sequence: TGTGCCAGCAGCGGGACAGGGGACACAGATACGCAGTATTTT. This encodes CASSGTGDTDTQYF.

This clone was recorded once. The J gene is TRBJ1-5, the V gene TRBV12-3 or TRBV12-4; 8 bases line up with TRBD1. V was clipped by 6 bases and J by 6 bases; unmatched bases: 4. There are 13 residues in the CDR3. CDR3 in amino acids: CASRDRELQPQHF. CDR3 DNA: TGTGCCAGCAGGGACAGGGAGCTTCAGCCCCAGCATTTT.

The chain uses TRBV5-1 and TRBJ1-1; TRBD1 aligns across 9 bases. The CDR3 length is 14 residues. CDR1 and CDR2 (germline): SGHRS, YFSETQ. Germline trimming cut 4 bases from V and 3 bases from J; bases unmatched to any gene: 4. DNA of the CDR3: TGCGCCAGCAGCCAGGGACAGGGTTACACTGAAGCTTTCTTT. Encoded protein: CASSQGQGYTEAFF.

J is TRBJ2-3 and V is TRBV6-1; D is unclear. Trimming took off 1 base at V and 1 base at J, with 6 bases between the two ends. This CDR3 is 14 amino acids long. Germline V CDR1 and CDR2: MNHNS, SASEGT. The CDR3 region is CASSEVPGTDTQYF. CDR3 nucleotide sequence: TGTGCCAGCAGTGAAGTCCCGGGCACAGATACGCAGTATTTT.

This clone was seen a single time. V usage is TRBV9 and J usage is TRBJ2-6; tentatively, D is TRBD2 (6 bases). Germline values: CDR1 SGDLS, CDR2 YYNGEE. The V gene lost 3 bases and the J gene lost 1 base, with 17 bases spanning the gap. This CDR3 has 18 residues. The CDR3 DNA follows: TGTGCCAGCAGCGCTTCCCGTAGCGGTGGGTCTGGGGCCAACGTCCTGACTTTC. It is translated as CASSASRSGGSGANVLTF. Based on the CDR3 plus reference TRBV9 and TRBJ2-6, the full variable domain is DSGVTQTPKHLITATGQRVTLRCSPRSGDLSVYWYQQSLDQGLQFLIQYYNGEERAKGNILERFSAQQFPDLHSELNLSSLELGDSALYFCASSASRSGGSGANVLTFGAGSRLTVL.

The V call is TRBV4-1, the J call TRBJ1-2; perhaps TRBD1 as D (6 bases). Germline V CDR1 and CDR2: MGHRA, YSYEKL. The V and J ends lost 6 bases and 0 bases respectively, with 11 bases between them. The CDR3 loop spans 14 amino acids. The CDR3 reads CASSSGTTNYGYTF. The CDR3 region has the DNA TGCGCCAGCAGTTCCGGGACAACTAACTATGGCTACACCTTC.

This clone was observed a single time. The chain has TRBV5-1 and TRBJ2-1; no clear D. V was pared by 4 bases and J by 9 bases, with 11 bases between. The germline V gene has CDR1 SGHRS and CDR2 YFSETQ. The CDR3 has 12 residues. In nucleotides, the CDR3 is TGCGCCAGCAGCGTGACTGATCGTGAGCAGTTCTTC. Protein product: CASSVTDREQFF.

Only a few counts were recorded for this clone. The chain couples TRBV3-1 (or the pseudogene TRBV3-2) to TRBJ2-1; 7 bases fit TRBD2. The CDR3 is 13 residues long. The germline CDR1 and CDR2 sequences are LGHDT and YNNKEL (reference sequence). V lost 0 bases to trimming and J lost 15 bases; unmatched junction nucleotides: 8. In DNA, the CDR3 is TGTGCCAGCAGCCAAGATCGGGCGGGAGAGGGGTTCTTC. It translates to CASSQDRAGEGFF.

The V gene is TRBV5-4, the J gene TRBJ2-7; no reliable D call. The V end lost 4 bases, the J end lost 3 bases, and 17 bases lay between the germline ends. Per germline, CDR1 SGHNT and CDR2 YYREEE (reference sequence). This CDR3 is built from 15 residues. DNA of the CDR3: TGTGCCAGCAGCCTAAGACCGAGTGCAGGCTACGAGCAGTACGTC. This codes for CASSLRPSAGYEQYV.